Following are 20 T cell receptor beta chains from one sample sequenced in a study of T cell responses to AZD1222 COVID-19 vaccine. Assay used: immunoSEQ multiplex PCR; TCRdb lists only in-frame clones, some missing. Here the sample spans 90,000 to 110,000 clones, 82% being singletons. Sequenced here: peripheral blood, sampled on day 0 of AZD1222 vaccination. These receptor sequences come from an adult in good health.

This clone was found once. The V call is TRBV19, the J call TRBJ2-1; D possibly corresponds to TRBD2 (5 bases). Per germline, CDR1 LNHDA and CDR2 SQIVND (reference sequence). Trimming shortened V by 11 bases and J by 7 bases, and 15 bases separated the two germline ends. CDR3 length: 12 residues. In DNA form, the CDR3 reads TGTGCCGCGATGTCGGGGTGGAATGAGCAGTTCTTC. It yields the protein CAAMSGWNEQFF.

CDR3 nucleotide sequence: TGTGCCAGCAGTTTCTGGCAGGGGTCTGGCTACACCTTC. Residues: CASSFWQGSGYTF. The V and J genes are TRBV12-3 or TRBV12-4 and TRBJ1-2, with D perhaps matching TRBD1 (6 bases). Trimming took off 3 bases at V and 7 bases at J, with 12 bases between the two ends. The CDR3 totals 13 residues.

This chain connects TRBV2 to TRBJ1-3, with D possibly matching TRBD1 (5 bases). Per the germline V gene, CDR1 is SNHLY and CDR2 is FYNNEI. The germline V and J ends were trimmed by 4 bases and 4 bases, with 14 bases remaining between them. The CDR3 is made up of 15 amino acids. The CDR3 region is CASSAEGSGGNTIYF. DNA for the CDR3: TGTGCCAGCAGTGCCGAGGGGTCGGGAGGAAACACCATATATTTT.

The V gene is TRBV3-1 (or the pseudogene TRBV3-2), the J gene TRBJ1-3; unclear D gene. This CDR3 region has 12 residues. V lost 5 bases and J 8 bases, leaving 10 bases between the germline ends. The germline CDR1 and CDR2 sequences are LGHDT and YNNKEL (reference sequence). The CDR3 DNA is TGTGCCAGCAGCGGGCCGGGCCACACCATATATTTT. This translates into CASSGPGHTIYF.

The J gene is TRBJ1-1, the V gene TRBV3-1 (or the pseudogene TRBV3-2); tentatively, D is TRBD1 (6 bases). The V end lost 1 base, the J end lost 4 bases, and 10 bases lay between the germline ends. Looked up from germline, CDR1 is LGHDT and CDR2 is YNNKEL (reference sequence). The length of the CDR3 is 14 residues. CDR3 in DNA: TGTGCCAGCAGCCAAGTAGGGGGGAGCACTGAAGCTTTCTTT. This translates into CASSQVGGSTEAFF.

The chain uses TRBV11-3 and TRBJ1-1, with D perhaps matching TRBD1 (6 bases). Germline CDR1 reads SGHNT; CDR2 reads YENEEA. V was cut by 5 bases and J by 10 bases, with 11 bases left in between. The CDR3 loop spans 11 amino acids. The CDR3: CASSRGGRAFF. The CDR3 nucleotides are TGTGCCAGCAGCCGAGGGGGGCGAGCTTTCTTT.

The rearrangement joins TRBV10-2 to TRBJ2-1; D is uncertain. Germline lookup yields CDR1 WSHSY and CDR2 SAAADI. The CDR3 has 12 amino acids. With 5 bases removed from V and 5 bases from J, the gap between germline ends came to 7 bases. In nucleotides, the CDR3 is TGCGCCAGCAGTACGACCCACAATGAGCAGTTCTTC. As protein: CASSTTHNEQFF.

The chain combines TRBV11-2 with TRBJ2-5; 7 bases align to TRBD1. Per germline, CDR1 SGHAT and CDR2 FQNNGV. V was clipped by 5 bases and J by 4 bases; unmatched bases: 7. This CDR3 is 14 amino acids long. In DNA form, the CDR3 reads TGTGCCAGCAGCCAGGGGCCAGGGGGAGAGACCCAGTACTTC. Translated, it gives CASSQGPGGETQYF.

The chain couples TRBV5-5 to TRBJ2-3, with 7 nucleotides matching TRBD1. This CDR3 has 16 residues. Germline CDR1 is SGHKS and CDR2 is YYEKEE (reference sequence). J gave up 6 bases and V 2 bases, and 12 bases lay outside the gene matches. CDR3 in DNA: TGTGCCAGCAGCTTCGGACAAACAGGGGCGCGGGATACGCAGTATTTT. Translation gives CASSFGQTGARDTQYF.

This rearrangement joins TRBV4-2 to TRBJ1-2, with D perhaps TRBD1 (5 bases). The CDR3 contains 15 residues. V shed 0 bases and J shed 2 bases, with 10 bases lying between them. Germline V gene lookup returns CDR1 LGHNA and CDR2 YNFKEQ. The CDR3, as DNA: TGTGCCAGCAGCCAAGATTTTAGGGGAAACTATGGCTACACCTTC. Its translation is CASSQDFRGNYGYTF.

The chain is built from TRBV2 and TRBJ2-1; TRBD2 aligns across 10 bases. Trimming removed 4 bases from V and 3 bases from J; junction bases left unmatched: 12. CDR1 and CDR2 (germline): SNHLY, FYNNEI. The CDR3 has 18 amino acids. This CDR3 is CASSGGQLAGIIYNEQFF. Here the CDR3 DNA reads TGTGCCAGCAGTGGAGGTCAACTAGCGGGGATCATCTACAATGAGCAGTTCTTC. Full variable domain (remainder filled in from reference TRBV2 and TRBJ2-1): EPEVTQTPSHQVTQMGQEVILRCVPISNHLYFYWYRQILGQKVEFLVSFYNNEISEKSEIFDDQFSVERPDGSNFTLKIRSTKLEDSAMYFCASSGGQLAGIIYNEQFFGPGTRLTVL.

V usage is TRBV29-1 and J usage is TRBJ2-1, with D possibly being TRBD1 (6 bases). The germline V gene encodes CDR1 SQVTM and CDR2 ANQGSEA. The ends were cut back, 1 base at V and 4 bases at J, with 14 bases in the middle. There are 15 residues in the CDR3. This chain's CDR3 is CSVEGARQVYNEQFF. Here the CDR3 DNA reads TGCAGCGTTGAAGGGGCCAGACAGGTTTACAATGAGCAGTTCTTC.

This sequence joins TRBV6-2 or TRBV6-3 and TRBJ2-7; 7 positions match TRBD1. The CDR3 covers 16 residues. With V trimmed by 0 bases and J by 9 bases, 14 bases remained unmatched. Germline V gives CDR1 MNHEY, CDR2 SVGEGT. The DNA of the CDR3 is TGTGCCAGCAGTTACTCGCCCAGGGGGTGGACTCCAGGGCAGTACTTC. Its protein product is CASSYSPRGWTPGQYF.

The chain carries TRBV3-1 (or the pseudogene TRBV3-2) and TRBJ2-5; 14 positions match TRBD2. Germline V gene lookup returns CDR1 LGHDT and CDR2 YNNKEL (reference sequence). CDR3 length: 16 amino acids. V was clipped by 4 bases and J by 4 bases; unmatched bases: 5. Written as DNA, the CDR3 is TGTGCCAGCAGCCCCCGACTAGCGGGGGGGAGAGAGACCCAGTACTTC. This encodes CASSPRLAGGRETQYF.

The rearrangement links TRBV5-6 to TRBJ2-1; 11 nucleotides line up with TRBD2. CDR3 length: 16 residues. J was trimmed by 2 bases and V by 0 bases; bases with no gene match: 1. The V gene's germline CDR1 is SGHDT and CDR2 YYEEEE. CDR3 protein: CASSLGLAGTYNEQFF. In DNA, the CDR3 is TGTGCCAGCAGCTTGGGACTAGCGGGGACCTACAATGAGCAGTTCTTC.

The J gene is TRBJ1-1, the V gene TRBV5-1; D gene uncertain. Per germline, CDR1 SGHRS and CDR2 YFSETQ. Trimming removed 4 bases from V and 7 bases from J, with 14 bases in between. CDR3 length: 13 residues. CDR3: CASSLGMDGEAFF. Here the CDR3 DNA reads TGCGCCAGCAGCCTGGGAATGGACGGTGAAGCTTTCTTT.

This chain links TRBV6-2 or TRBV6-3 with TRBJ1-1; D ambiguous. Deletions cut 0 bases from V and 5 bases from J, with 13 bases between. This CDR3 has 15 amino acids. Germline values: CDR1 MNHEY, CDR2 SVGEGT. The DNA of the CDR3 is TGTGCCAGCAGTTACTCGGCCCCCGGACGGACTGAAGCTTTCTTT. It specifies CASSYSAPGRTEAFF.

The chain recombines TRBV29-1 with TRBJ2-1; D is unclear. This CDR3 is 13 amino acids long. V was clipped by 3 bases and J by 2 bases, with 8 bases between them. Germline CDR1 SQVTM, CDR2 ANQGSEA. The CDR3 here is CSVELSAYNEQFF. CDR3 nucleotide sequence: TGCAGCGTTGAGCTGTCTGCCTACAATGAGCAGTTCTTC.

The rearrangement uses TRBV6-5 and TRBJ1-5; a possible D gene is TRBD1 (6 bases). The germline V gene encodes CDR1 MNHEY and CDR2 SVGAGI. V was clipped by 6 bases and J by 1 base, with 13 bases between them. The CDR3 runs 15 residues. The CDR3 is CASSDQGRSNQPQHF. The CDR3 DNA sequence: TGTGCCAGCAGCGACCAGGGGAGGAGCAATCAGCCCCAGCATTTT.

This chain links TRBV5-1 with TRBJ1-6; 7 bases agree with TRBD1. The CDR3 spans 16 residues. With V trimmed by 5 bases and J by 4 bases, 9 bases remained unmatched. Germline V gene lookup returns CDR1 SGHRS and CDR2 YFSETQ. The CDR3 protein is CASRVGTDRYNSPLHF. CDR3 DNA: TGCGCCAGCAGGGTCGGGACAGACCGGTATAATTCACCCCTCCACTTT.